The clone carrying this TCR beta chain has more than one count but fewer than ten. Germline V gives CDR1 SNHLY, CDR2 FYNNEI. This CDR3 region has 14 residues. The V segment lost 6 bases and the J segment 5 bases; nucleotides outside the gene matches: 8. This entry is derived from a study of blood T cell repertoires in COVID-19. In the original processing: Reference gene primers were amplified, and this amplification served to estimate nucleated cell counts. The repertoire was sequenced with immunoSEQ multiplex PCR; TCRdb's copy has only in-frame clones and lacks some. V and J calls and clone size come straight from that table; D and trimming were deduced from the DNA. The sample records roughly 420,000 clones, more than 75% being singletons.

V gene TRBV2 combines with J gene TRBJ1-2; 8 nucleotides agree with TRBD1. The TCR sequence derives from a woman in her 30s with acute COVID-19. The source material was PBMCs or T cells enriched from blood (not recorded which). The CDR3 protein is CASSPDRARYGYTF. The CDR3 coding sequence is TGTGCCAGCAGCCCGGACAGGGCGAGGTATGGCTACACCTTC.